The sequence of this T cell receptor beta chain was determined in a study of immune aging and cytomegalovirus after organ transplant (dated by TCRdb to the early 2020s). With regard to the full study: All transplant recipients received three-drug immunosuppression with prednisone, tacrolimus, and mycophenolate.

A distance of 13 bases separates the germline ends of V and J, which lose 4 bases and 3 bases respectively. The germline V gene (reference sequence) yields MNHEY for CDR1 and SMNVEV for CDR2. Including cysteine and phenylalanine, the CDR3 has 14 amino acids. The DNA shown is the 42-base CDR3, in frame from base 1. To prepare the library, single-cell sequencing was applied. Reads for this sample came from an Illumina NovaSeq 6000. For cell capture and library preparation, the team used the BD Rhapsody Targeted mRNA and AbSeq Reagent Kit in a microwell format. Libraries covered TCR, sample tags, AbSeq, and targeted mRNA from the Human T-Cell Expression Panel plus custom TOX and TOX2 primers. Sequencing of the libraries was done on an Illumina NovaSeq. In the original analysis: The analysis covered about 10,000 cells in total, of which 7,000 to 8,500 were CD8 T cells and a few thousand were CD8 T cells with an identifiable TCR CDR3. Raw data were processed with the BD Rhapsody Targeted Analysis Pipeline with V(D)J processing on the Seven Bridges Genomics platform. Quality control, Sample Tag demultiplexing with Lex-BDSMK, clone identification with VDJ Explorer, and Seurat clustering were all done in SeqGeq 1.6.0. Clones comprising <1% of CD8 T cells were considered non-expanded; clones comprising >2.5% of the sample were considered clonal expansions. The raw public reads went through TCRdb reprocessing: fastp at Q25, MiXCR clone calling, in-frame beta chains kept. CDR3 protein sequences are deduplicated, and each keeps its most common genes and DNA. TCRdb, not the authors, supplied the V and J calls. The sample includes approximately 22,000 distinct CDR3 sequences, with roughly 36% observed a single time. The ten largest clones capture less than 30% of the sample.

The sample's time point, from its label and the paper: five sample-tagged time points from pre-transplant (day -1) to day 368 post-transplant, pooled. PBMC were thawed and then stimulated for 12 hours with a CMV IE-1 overlapping peptide library, with no transport inhibitors added. After being thawed and rested overnight, the cells were stimulated in R10 medium along with CD28/CD49d costimulation. The IE-1 peptide library was made up of 15-amino-acid peptides with 11-amino-acid overlaps. Each time point was barcoded with BD Single-Cell Multiplexing Kit Sample Tags, pooled, and stained with oligo-conjugated anti-CD45RA plus sorting antibodies. A BD FACSAria III was used to sort CMV-responsive CD8+CD137+ and CD4+CD154+ T cells at 4-way purity. EDTA vacutainers were used to collect blood, which was then processed with a Ficoll gradient within 1-24 hours. Overall study outcomes, separate from this receptor: Because CD57 was not measured in the sequencing data, a conservative gene-based aging definition was used instead. TEMRA cells made up a larger share of large clones, and the seven largest clones (approximately 1,900 cells) gained aged and TEMRA cells while losing TCM cells. Following viremia, cells with an aged phenotype rose post-transplant no matter the clone size, with the increase showing up earlier in large clones (days 200-264) than in small clones.

In this sample, this clonotype turned up a few times. Its antigen specificity is not known. Nothing much larger sits one base from this clone, and base qualities are not available. The sequence joins TRBV27 to TRBJ2-7; perhaps TRBD2 is the D gene, with 6 bases matching. The sequences come from CMV peptide-activated CD4+ and CD8+ T cells sorted from blood, collected at five time points, pooled. The sample's cell subset or site label, decoded: sorted CD8+CD137+ and CD4+CD154+ T cells after 11 to 13 h CMV IE-1 peptide stimulation. The clonotype originates from a female donor who had a heart transplant and CMV viremia. DNA sequence: TGTGCCAGCAGTTGGGGGAGGATTGGCTACGAGCAGTACTTC. It translates as CASSWGRIGYEQYF.